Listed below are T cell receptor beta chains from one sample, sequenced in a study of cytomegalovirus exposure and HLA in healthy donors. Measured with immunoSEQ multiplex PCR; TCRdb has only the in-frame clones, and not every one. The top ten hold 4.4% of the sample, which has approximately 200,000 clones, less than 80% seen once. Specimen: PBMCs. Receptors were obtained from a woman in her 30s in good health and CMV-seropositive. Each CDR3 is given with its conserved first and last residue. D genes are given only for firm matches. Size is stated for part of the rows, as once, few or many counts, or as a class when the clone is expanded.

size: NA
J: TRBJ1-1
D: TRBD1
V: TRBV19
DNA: TGTGCCAGTAGTATAGGGTGGGACAGGGATGGGGACACTGAAGCTTTCTTT
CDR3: CASSIGWDRDGDTEAFF

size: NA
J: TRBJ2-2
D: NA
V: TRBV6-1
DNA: TGTGCCAGCAGTCTCGGGGACACCGGGGAGCTGTTTTTT
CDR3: CASSLGDTGELFF

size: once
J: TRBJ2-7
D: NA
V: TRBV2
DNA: TGTGCCAGCAGTTTGGAGGTAGCTTCCTACGAGCAGTACTTC
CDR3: CASSLEVASYEQYF

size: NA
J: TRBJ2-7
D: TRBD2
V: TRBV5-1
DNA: TGCGCCAGCAGCTTGGAGGCGGGGGAGGCCTACGAGCAGTACTTC
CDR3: CASSLEAGEAYEQYF

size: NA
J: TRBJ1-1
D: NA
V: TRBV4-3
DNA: TGCGCCAGCAGCCAAGTCGTTGGGCTAAACACTGAAGCTTTCTTT
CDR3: CASSQVVGLNTEAFF

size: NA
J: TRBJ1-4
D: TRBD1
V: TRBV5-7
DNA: TGTGCCAGCAGCTTGGGGGACAGGGGGCAGGAAAAACTGTTTTTT
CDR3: CASSLGDRGQEKLFF

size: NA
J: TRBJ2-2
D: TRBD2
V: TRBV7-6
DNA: TGTGCCAGCAGCGCCCCGATAAGTAGCGGGGTGAACACCGGGGAGCTGTTTTTT
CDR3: CASSAPISSGVNTGELFF

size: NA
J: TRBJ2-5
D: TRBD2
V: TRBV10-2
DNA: TGCGCCAGCAGCGCGGGAGACGGGGGGGCGGGGGAGACCCAGTACTTC
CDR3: CASSAGDGGAGETQYF

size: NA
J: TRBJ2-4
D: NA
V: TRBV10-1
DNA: TGCGCCAGCAGTGAGTCCCTAGCCAAAAACATTCAGTACTTC
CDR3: CASSESLAKNIQYF

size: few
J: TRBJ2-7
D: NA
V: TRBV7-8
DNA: TGTGCCAGCAGCTCCCGGACAACTTACGAGCAGTACTTC
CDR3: CASSSRTTYEQYF

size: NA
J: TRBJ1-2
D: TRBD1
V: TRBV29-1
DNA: TGCAGCGTTGCCCCGACAGGGAACTATGGCTACACCTTC
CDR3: CSVAPTGNYGYTF

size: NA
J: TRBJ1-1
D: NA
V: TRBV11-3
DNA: TGTGCCAGCAGCCCTTCCGGACAGACAATGAACACTGAAGCTTTCTTT
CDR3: CASSPSGQTMNTEAFF

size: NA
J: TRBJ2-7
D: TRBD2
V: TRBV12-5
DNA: TGTGCTAGTGGTTTGGGTAGCGGGAGTATCCCCTACGAGCAGTACTTC
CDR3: CASGLGSGSIPYEQYF

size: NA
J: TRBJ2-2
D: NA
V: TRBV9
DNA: TGTGCCAGCAGCGTAGCCGACGGGTTCCCCAAGAACACCGGGGAGCTGTTTTTT
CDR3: CASSVADGFPKNTGELFF

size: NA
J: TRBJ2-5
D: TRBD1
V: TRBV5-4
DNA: TGTGCCGTAAACCGGGACAGGGGAGAGACCCAGTACTTC
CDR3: CAVNRDRGETQYF

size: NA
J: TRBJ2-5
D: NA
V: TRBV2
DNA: TGTGCCAGCAGTGAAGGGACAGCGGGGGAGACCCAGTACTTC
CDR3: CASSEGTAGETQYF

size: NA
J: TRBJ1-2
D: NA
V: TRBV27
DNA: TGTGCCAGCAGTTTATCCCCCAGATACTATGGCTACACCTTC
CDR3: CASSLSPRYYGYTF

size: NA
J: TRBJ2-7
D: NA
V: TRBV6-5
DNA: TGTGCCAGCAGTTACTCGATAAGGGGGAGCTCCTACGAGCAGTACTTC
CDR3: CASSYSIRGSSYEQYF

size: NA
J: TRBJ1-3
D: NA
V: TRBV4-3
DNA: TGCGCCCTGCGGAGGGCCTACGGAAACACCATATATTTT
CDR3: CALRRAYGNTIYF

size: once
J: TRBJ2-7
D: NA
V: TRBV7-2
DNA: TGTGCCAGCAGCCCCCCTTGGGCGGGGCTGTCCTACGAGCAGTACTTC
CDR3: CASSPPWAGLSYEQYF

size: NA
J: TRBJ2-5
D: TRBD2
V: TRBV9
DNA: TGTGCCAGCAGCGAGGCAACTAGCGGGAGGGGTGAGACCCAGTACTTC
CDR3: CASSEATSGRGETQYF

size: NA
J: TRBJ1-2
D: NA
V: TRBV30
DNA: TGTGCCTGGAGTGTTTCGGGATCTGGCTACACCTTC
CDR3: CAWSVSGSGYTF

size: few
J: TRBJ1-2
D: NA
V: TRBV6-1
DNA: TGTGCCAGCAAGTTCACCGAGCGAATGTATGGCTACACCTTC
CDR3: CASKFTERMYGYTF

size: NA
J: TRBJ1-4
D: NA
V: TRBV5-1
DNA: TGCGCCAGCAGCTTGGGATATAACAGAGAGAATGAAAAACTGTTTTTT
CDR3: CASSLGYNRENEKLFF

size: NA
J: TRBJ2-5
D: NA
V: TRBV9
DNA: TGTGCCAGCAGCGCAGGGTCATGGGAGACCCAGTACTTC
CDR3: CASSAGSWETQYF

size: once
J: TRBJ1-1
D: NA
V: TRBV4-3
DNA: TGCGCCAGCAGCCCCGGCGAGGGTTACACTGAAGCTTTCTTT
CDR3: CASSPGEGYTEAFF

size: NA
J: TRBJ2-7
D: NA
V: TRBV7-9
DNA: TGTGCCAGCAGCGCGACAGCCTCCTACGAGCAGTACTTC
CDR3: CASSATASYEQYF

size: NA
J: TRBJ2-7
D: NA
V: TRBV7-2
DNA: TGTGCCAGCAGCGCCCCCGGGACCCAGGGGGAGCAGTACTTC
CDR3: CASSAPGTQGEQYF

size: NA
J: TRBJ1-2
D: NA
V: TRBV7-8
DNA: TGTGCCAGCAGCTTAGCGCGCGGGGGCTATGGCTACACCTTC
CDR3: CASSLARGGYGYTF

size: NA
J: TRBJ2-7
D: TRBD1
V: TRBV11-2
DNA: TGTGCCAGCAGCTTTACAGGGGTGGACGAGCAGTACTTC
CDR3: CASSFTGVDEQYF

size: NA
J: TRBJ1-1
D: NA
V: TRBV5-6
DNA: TGTGCCAGCAGCTTCGGCAGGGTGGGGAACACTGAAGCTTTCTTT
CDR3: CASSFGRVGNTEAFF

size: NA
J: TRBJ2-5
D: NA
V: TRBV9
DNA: TGTGCCAGCAGCGTAGACAGGCAAGAGACCCAGTACTTC
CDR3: CASSVDRQETQYF

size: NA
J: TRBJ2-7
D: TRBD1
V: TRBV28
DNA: TGTGCCAGCAGTTTGTCGGGACAGGACTACGAGCAGTACTTC
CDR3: CASSLSGQDYEQYF

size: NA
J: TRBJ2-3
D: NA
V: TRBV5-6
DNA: TGTGCCAGCAGCTTAGCGGACGCGAGCGCAAGCACAGATACGCAGTATTTT
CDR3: CASSLADASASTDTQYF

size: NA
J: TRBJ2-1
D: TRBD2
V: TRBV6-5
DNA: TGTGCCAGCAGTTACATCGCAGGGAGGGATGAGCAGTTCTTC
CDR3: CASSYIAGRDEQFF

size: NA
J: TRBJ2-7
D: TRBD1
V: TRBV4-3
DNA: TGCGCCAGCAGCCAGTCCACAGGGGGGTCCTACGAGCAGTACTTC
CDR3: CASSQSTGGSYEQYF

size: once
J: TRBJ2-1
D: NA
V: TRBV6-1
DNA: TGTGCCAGCAATCAGAGGGTCTCCTACAATGAGCAGTTCTTC
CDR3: CASNQRVSYNEQFF

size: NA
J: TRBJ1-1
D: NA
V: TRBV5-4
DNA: TGTGCCAGCAGCATGACAGGACTGAACACTGAAGCTTTCTTT
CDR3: CASSMTGLNTEAFF

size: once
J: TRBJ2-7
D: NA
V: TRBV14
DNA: TGTGCCAGCAGCCCCCTCAGGGTAAGGTGGAACGAGCAGTACTTC
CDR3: CASSPLRVRWNEQYF

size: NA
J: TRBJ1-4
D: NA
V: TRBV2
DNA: TGTGCCAGCATTGAAAACAATGGGGGGGGAAAACTGTTTTTT
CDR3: CASIENNGGGKLFF

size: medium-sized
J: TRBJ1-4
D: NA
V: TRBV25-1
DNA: TGTGCCAGCAGTAAGGGGTGGACTGAAAAACTGTTTTTT
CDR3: CASSKGWTEKLFF

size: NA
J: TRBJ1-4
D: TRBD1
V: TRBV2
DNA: TGTGCCAGCAGGGACAGGGTCGGAGCTGAAAAACTGTTTTTT
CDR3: CASRDRVGAEKLFF

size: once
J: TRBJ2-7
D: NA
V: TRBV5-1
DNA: TGCGCCAGCAGCCCCGGACACTCCTACGAGCAGTACTTC
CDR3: CASSPGHSYEQYF

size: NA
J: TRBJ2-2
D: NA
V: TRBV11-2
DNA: TGTGCCAGCAGCTCCTACAAAACTGCGGGACCGAACACCGGGGAGCTGTTTTTT
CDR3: CASSSYKTAGPNTGELFF

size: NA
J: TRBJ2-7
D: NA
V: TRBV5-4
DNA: TGTGCCAGCAGCTCAGATCCGGGGGACCACGAGCAGTACTTC
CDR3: CASSSDPGDHEQYF

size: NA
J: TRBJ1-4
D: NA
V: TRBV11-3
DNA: TGTGCCAGCAGCCCACTAGGGCCTGGTGCACGGGATGAAAAACTGTTTTTT
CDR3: CASSPLGPGARDEKLFF

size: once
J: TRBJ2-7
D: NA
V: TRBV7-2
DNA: TGTGCCAGCAGCTCAGAGCGAAAGCAGTACTTC
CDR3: CASSSERKQYF

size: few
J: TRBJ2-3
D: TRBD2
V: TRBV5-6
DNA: TGTGCCAGCAGCTTGGCCGGGACTAGCGCTTCTAGCACAGATACGCAGTATTTT
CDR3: CASSLAGTSASSTDTQYF

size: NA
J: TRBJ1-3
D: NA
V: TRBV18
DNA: TGTGCCAGCTCACCACCCTTATCTAAGTCGGGAAACACCATATATTTT
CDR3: CASSPPLSKSGNTIYF

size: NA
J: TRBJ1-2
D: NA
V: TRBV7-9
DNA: TGTGCCAGCAGCTCTCCAGGCTATGGCTACACCTTC
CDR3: CASSSPGYGYTF

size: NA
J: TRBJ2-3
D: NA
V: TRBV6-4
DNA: TGTGCCAGCAGTGACGGGGAAGCGGCAGATACGCAGTATTTT
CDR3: CASSDGEAADTQYF

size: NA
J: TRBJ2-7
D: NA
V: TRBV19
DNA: TGTGCCAGTAGTATAGGGCTCGCCTCCTACGAGCAGTACTTC
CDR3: CASSIGLASYEQYF

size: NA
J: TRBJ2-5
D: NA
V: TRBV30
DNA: TGTGCCTGGACCGGGTTCGCCGGGGAGACCCAGTACTTC
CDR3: CAWTGFAGETQYF

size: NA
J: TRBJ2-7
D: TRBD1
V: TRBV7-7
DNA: TGTGCCAGCTCCAGGGGGCCCGACTCCTACGAGCAGTACTTC
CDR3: CASSRGPDSYEQYF

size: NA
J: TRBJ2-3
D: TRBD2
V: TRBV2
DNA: TGTGCCAGCAGTGTTAGGCGGGGGTACACAGATACGCAGTATTTT
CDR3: CASSVRRGYTDTQYF

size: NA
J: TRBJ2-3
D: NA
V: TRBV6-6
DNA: TGTGCCAGCAGTTATACCCAATCGCCACGGGGGGATACGCAGTATTTT
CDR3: CASSYTQSPRGDTQYF